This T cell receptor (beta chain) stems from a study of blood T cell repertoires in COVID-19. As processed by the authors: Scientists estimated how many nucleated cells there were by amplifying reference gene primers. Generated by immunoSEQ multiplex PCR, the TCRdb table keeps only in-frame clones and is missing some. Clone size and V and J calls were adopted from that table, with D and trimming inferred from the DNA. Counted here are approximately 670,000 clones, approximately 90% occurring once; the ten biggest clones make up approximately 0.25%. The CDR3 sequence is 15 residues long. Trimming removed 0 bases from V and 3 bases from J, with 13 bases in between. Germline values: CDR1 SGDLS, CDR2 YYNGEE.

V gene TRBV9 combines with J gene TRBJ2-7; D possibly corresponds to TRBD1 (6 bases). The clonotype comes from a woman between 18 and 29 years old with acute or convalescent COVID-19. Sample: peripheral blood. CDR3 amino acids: CASSVAVGGDYEQYF. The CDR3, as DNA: TGTGCCAGCAGCGTAGCTGTTGGGGGCGACTACGAGCAGTACTTC.